These 17 T cell receptor beta chains share one sample of origin, sequenced in a study of T-cell memory formation after mild COVID-19. TCRdb processed the 5' RACE reads anew with MiXCR; each CDR3 protein has one entry. The data contain 560,000 or so distinct CDR3 sequences, around 15% of them seen just once; the ten biggest clones take up 8.1%. The sequencing sample was made of PBMCs or a T cell subset sorted from them (not recorded which). The origin of the receptors is an adult woman who had mild COVID-19 (a few samples of this study predate the infection). Cell type and time point are not known.

This rearrangement joins TRBV11-3 to TRBJ2-3; 9 nucleotides match TRBD2. Germline V gene lookup returns CDR1 SGHNT and CDR2 YENEEA. J lost 3 bases, V lost 5 bases, and 6 bases had no gene match. The CDR3 runs 15 residues. CDR3 DNA sequence: TGTGCCAGCAGCCCGATAACTAGCGGGACAGATACGCAGTATTTT. This sequence encodes CASSPITSGTDTQYF.

This clonotype was counted only a few times. The gene calls are TRBV12-3 or TRBV12-4 and TRBJ2-7; D is uncertain. Trimming stripped 1 base from V and 1 base from J, with 5 bases between. The CDR3 totals 13 residues. CDR3: CASSLDISYEQYF. The CDR3 DNA reads TGTGCCAGCAGTTTAGACATATCCTACGAGCAGTACTTC.

This clonotype was detected ten times or more. This CDR3 is CASSLALAGSTDTQYF. The CDR3 bases are TGTGCCAGCAGCTTAGCACTAGCGGGAAGCACAGATACGCAGTATTTT. The chain recombines TRBV7-9 with TRBJ2-3; 10 positions agree with TRBD2. Germline CDR1 is SEHNR and CDR2 is FQNEAQ (reference sequence). The CDR3 has 16 amino acids. V shed 0 bases, J shed 0 bases, and the junction held 0 bases outside the gene matches. The variable domain in full, completed from reference TRBV7-9 and TRBJ2-3, reads DTGVSQNPRHKITKRGQNVTFRCDPISEHNRLYWYRQTLGQGPEFLTYFQNEAQLEKSRLLSDRFSAERPKGSFSTLEIQRTEQGDSAMYLCASSLALAGSTDTQYFGPGTRLTVL.

The CDR3 loop is CASSRADTDTQYF. CDR3 bases: TGTGCCAGCAGCCGAGCTGACACAGATACGCAGTATTTT. This chain joins TRBV12-3 or TRBV12-4 and TRBJ2-3, with no clear D. V lost 6 bases and J lost 2, with 9 bases in between. The length of the CDR3 is 13 residues.

This clonotype was seen only a few times. The chain has TRBV3-1 and TRBJ1-1, with D possibly matching TRBD1 (6 bases). This CDR3 has 13 amino acids. In germline, CDR1 is LGHDT, CDR2 YNNKEL (reference sequence). The V end was cut by 4 bases, the J end by 11 bases, with 17 bases between. The CDR3 DNA reads as TGTGCCAGCAGCCCGGGGGGCACCCGGAAGGCTTTCTTT. Its protein is CASSPGGTRKAFF.

The chain uses TRBV5-5 and TRBJ1-1, with TRBD1 as a possible D gene (6 bases). This CDR3 is built from 13 residues. The V and J ends lost 3 bases and 11 bases respectively, with 17 bases between them. Per germline, CDR1 SGHKS and CDR2 YYEKEE (reference sequence). CDR3 coding DNA: TGTGCCAGCAGCTCCCTTGGGGGCAGGCAGGCTTTCTTT. Protein sequence: CASSSLGGRQAFF.

The V call is TRBV20-1, the J call TRBJ2-2, with 11 bases lining up with TRBD2. J was trimmed by 0 bases and V by 4 bases; bases with no gene match: 4. The CDR3 totals 16 residues. From germline, CDR1 is DFQATT and CDR2 SNEGSKA (reference sequence). The CDR3 bases are TGCAGTGCTACTGGTAGCGGGAGGGCGAACACCGGGGAGCTGTTTTTT. Protein: CSATGSGRANTGELFF.

The genes are TRBV3-1 and TRBJ2-5; D gene uncertain. Germline loops: CDR1 LGHDT, CDR2 YNNKEL (reference sequence). V lost 5 bases, J lost 1 base, and 5 bases lay in between. CDR3 length: 12 amino acids. CDR3 nucleotides: TGTGCCAGCAGCGCCATCCAAGAGACCCAGTACTTC. Protein: CASSAIQETQYF.

This clonotype was recorded a few times. The V call is TRBV5-5, the J call TRBJ2-7; 9 bases are shared with TRBD1. The CDR3 extends over 15 amino acids. With V trimmed by 4 bases and J by 5 bases, 10 bases remained unmatched. The germline V gene has CDR1 SGHKS and CDR2 YYEKEE (reference sequence). CDR3 DNA: TGTGCCAGCAGCCCCGACGGACAGGGGTGGAACGAGCAGTACTTC. Its translation: CASSPDGQGWNEQYF. Together with reference TRBV5-5 and TRBJ2-7, the CDR3 gives the full variable domain: DAGVTQSPTHLIKTRGQQVTLRCSPISGHKSVSWYQQVLGQGPQFIFQYYEKEERGRGNFPDRFSARQFPNYSSELNVNALLLGDSALYLCASSPDGQGWNEQYFGPGTRLTVT.

The rearrangement joins TRBV11-3 to TRBJ1-1, with TRBD1 matching 10 bases. CDR1 and CDR2 from the germline V gene are SGHNT and YENEEA. The CDR3 sequence is 16 residues long. After removal of 3 bases from V and 0 bases from J, the junction contained 4 bases not matched to a gene. CDR3 loop: CASSFRGTGVNTEAFF. The DNA for the CDR3 is TGTGCCAGCAGCTTCCGGGGGACAGGGGTGAACACTGAAGCTTTCTTT.

The chain combines TRBV15 with TRBJ2-3; D is unclear. The CDR3 runs 12 residues. Germline CDR1 is LNHNV and CDR2 is YYDKDF (reference sequence). V shed 11 bases and J shed 4 bases, with 13 bases lying between them. As DNA, the CDR3 is TGTGCCTCTCGTGGGGTCGCAGATACGCAGTATTTT. Residues: CASRGVADTQYF.

This clonotype showed up just once. The gene calls are TRBV9 and TRBJ2-2, with 9 bases fitting TRBD2. V dropped 7 bases and J dropped 3; count of bases not matched to a gene: 7. Germline-derived CDR1 and CDR2 are SGDLS and YYNGEE. This CDR3 has 15 amino acids. The chain's CDR3 is CASSGSGGYTGELFF. The CDR3 bases are TGTGCCAGCTCGGGGAGCGGGGGGTACACCGGGGAGCTGTTTTTT. The full variable domain, in which reference TRBV9 and TRBJ2-2 provide the parts outside the CDR3, is DSGVTQTPKHLITATGQRVTLRCSPRSGDLSVYWYQQSLDQGLQFLIQYYNGEERAKGNILERFSAQQFPDLHSELNLSSLELGDSALYFCASSGSGGYTGELFFGEGSRLTVL.

This chain uses TRBV9 with TRBJ2-5, with TRBD2 as a possible D gene (7 bases). Germline CDR1 and CDR2: SGDLS and YYNGEE. This CDR3 spans 15 amino acids. V lost 1 base, J lost 5 bases, and 15 bases lay in between. DNA for the CDR3: TGTGCCAGCAGCGTACGGGGGGCGCATGGGGAGACCCAGTACTTC. Its protein is CASSVRGAHGETQYF.

The chain couples TRBV6-2 or TRBV6-3 to TRBJ2-4, with 12 bases that match TRBD2. J lost 0 bases, V lost 4 bases, and 4 bases had no gene match. The CDR3 loop spans 17 amino acids. Looked up from germline, CDR1 is MNHEY and CDR2 is SVGEGT. CDR3 DNA sequence: TGTGCCAGCAGTTCTTTGGGACTAGCGGGAGCCAAAAACATTCAGTACTTC. Its protein is CASSSLGLAGAKNIQYF.

This clonotype was seen at least ten times. The chain employs TRBV27 and TRBJ1-2; D gene unclear. There are 10 residues in the CDR3. Trimming shortened V by 6 bases and J by 3 bases, and 2 bases separated the two germline ends. Germline V CDR1 and CDR2: MNHEY, SMNVEV (reference sequence). The CDR3 DNA sequence: TGTGCCAGCAGAGACTATGGCTACACCTTC. Protein: CASRDYGYTF.

The V call is TRBV20-1, the J call TRBJ2-7, with D unclear. V was pared by 6 bases and J by 4 bases, with 13 bases between. This CDR3 region has 12 residues. CDR1 DFQATT and CDR2 SNEGSKA come from the germline V gene (reference sequence). CDR3 in amino acids: CSAVLRGYEQYF. In DNA form, the CDR3 reads TGCAGTGCCGTGCTGCGAGGATACGAGCAGTACTTC.

The genes are TRBV6-5 and TRBJ2-7; 7 bases are a match to TRBD2. The CDR3 length is 14 residues. The trim removed 2 bases at V and 2 bases at J, leaving 3 bases unmatched. Germline CDR1 reads MNHEY; CDR2 reads SVGAGI. The CDR3 nucleotides read TGTGCCAGCAGTTACAAAGCGGGAACCTACGAGCAGTACTTC. It yields the protein CASSYKAGTYEQYF.